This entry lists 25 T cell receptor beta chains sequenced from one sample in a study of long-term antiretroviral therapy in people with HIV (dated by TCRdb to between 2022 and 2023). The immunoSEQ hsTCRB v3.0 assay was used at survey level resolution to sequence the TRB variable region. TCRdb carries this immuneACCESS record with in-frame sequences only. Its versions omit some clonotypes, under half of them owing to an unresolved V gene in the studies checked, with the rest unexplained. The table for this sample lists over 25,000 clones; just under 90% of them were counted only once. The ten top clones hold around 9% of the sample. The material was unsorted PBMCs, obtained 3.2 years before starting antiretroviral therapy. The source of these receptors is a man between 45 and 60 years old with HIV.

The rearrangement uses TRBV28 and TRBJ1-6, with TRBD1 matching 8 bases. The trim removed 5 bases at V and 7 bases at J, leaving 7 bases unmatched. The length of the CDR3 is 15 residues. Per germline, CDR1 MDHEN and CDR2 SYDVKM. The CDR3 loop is CASSPPDRENSPLHF. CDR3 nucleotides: TGTGCCAGCAGTCCCCCGGACAGGGAAAATTCACCCCTCCACTTT.

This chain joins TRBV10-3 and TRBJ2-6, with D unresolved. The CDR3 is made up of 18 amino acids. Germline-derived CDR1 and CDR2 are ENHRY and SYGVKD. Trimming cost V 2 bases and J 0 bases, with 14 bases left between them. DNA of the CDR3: TGTGCCATCAGTGAGACCGTCCCCTCTTCCTCTGGGGCCAACGTCCTGACTTTC. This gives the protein CAISETVPSSSGANVLTF.

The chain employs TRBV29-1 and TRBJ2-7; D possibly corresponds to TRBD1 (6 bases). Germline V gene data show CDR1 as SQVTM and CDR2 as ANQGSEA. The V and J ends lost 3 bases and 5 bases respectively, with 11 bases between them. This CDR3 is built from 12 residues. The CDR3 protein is CSVEGAVDEQYF. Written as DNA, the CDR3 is TGCAGCGTTGAGGGGGCGGTCGACGAGCAGTACTTC.

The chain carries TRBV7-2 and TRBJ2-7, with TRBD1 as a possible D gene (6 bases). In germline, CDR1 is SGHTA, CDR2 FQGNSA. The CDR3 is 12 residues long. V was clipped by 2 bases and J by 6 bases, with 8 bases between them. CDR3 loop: CASSLLQGEQYF. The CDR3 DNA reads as TGTGCCAGCAGCTTACTACAGGGCGAGCAGTACTTC.

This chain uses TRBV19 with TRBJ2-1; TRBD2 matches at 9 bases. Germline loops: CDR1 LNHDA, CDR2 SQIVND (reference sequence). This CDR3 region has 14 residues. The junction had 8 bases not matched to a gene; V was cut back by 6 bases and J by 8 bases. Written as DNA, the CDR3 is TGTGCCAGTAGGGGCGGGAGGGCCAGGGATGAGCAGTTCTTC. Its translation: CASRGGRARDEQFF.

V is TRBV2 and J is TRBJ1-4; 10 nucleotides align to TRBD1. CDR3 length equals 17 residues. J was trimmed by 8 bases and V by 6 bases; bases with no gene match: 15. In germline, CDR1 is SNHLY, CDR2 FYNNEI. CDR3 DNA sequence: TGTGCCAGCAGAGACCAGTCCGAAGGGACAGGGGCCGAAAAACTGTTTTTT. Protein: CASRDQSEGTGAEKLFF.

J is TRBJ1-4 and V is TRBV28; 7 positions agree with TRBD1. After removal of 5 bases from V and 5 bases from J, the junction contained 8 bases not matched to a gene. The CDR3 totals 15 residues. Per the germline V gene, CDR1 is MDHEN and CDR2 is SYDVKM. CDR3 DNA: TGTGCCAGCAGTCCACGGACAGGCAAGAATGAAAAACTGTTTTTT. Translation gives CASSPRTGKNEKLFF.

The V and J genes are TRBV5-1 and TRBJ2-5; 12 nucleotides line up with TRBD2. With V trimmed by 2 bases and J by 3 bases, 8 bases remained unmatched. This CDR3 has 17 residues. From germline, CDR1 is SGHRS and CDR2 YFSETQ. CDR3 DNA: TGCGCCAGCAGCTTACCTGGTGCTAGCGGGGGGGAAGAGACCCAGTACTTC. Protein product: CASSLPGASGGEETQYF.

The CDR3 here is CASSIQAARGLANYGYTF. For the CDR3, the DNA is TGTGCCAGTAGTATACAAGCGGCCAGGGGACTCGCTAACTATGGCTACACCTTC. The chain couples TRBV19 to TRBJ1-2; possible D gene TRBD1, 6 bases. V lost 2 bases and J 0 bases, leaving 19 bases between the germline ends. Per germline, CDR1 LNHDA and CDR2 SQIVND (reference sequence). This CDR3 is 18 amino acids long.

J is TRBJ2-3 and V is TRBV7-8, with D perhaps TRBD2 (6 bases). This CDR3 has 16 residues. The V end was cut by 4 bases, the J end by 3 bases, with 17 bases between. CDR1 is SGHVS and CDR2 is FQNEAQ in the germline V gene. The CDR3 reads CASSSVVLAQTDTQYF. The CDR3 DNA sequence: TGTGCCAGCAGCTCGGTGGTGCTAGCGCAGACAGATACGCAGTATTTT.

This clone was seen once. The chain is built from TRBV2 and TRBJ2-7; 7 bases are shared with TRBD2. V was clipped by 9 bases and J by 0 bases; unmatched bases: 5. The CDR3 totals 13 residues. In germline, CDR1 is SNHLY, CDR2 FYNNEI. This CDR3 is CARTERDSYEQYF. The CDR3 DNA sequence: TGTGCCAGAACTGAGCGGGACTCCTACGAGCAGTACTTC.

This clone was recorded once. Here the CDR3 DNA reads TGTGCTAGTAACTCTGGACGGGTCGTGGGTGAAGCTTTCTTT. The encoded protein is CASNSGRVVGEAFF. V is TRBV12-5 and J is TRBJ1-1; D gene unclear. The CDR3 contains 14 residues. Germline V lookup: CDR1 LGHNT, CDR2 FRNRAP. Deletions cut 8 bases from V and 7 bases from J, with 20 bases between.

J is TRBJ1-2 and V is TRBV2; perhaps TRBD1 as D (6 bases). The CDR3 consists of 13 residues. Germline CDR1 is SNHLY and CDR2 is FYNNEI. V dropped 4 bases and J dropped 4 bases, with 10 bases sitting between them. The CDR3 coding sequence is TGTGCCAGCAGTGTAGGAGGGGGCTATGGCTACACCTTC. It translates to CASSVGGGYGYTF.

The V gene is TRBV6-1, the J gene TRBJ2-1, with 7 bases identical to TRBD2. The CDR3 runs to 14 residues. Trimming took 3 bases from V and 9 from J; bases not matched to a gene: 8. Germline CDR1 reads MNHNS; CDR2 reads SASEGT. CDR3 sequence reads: CASSESLARGEQFF. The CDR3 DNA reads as TGTGCCAGCAGTGAGTCACTAGCGCGCGGTGAGCAGTTCTTC.

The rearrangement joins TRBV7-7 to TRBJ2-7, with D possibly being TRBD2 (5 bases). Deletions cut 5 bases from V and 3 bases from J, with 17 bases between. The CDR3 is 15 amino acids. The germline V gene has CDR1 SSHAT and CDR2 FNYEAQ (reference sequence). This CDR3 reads CASSPGWAAGYEQYF. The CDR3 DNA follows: TGTGCCAGCAGCCCCGGGTGGGCTGCGGGCTACGAGCAGTACTTC.

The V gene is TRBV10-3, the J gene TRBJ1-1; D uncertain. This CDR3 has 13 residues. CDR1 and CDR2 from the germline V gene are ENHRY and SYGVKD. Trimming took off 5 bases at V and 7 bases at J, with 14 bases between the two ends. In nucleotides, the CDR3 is TGTGCCATCAGTCCCAACACGGATGGTGAAGCTTTCTTT. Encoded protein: CAISPNTDGEAFF.

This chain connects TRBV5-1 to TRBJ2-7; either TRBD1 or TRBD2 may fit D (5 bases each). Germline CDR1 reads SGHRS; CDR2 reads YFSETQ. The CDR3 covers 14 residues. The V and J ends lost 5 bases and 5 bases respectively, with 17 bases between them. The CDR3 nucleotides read TGCGCCAGCAGTAGACAGCCGCGGGTTGACGAGCAGTACTTC. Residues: CASSRQPRVDEQYF.

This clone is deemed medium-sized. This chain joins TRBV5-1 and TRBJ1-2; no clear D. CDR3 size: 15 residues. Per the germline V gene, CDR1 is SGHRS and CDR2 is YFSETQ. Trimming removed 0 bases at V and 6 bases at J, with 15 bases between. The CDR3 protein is CASSLAGQAGNGYTF. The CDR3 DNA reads TGCGCCAGCAGCTTGGCCGGGCAGGCCGGGAATGGCTACACCTTC.

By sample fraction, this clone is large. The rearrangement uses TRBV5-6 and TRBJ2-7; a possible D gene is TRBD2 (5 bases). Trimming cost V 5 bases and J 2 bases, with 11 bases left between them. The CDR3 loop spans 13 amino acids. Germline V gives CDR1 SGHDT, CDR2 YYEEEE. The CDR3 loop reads CASSIGVPYEQYF. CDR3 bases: TGTGCCAGCAGTATCGGGGTCCCCTACGAGCAGTACTTC.

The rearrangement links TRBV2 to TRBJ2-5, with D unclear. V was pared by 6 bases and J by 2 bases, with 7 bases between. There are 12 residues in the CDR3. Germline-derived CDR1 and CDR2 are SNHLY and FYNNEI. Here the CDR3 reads CASRGLQETQYF. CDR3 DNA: TGTGCCAGCAGGGGATTACAAGAGACCCAGTACTTC.

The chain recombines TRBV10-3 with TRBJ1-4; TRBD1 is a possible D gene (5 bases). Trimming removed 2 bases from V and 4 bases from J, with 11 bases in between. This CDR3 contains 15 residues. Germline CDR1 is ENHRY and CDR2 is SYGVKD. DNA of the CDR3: TGTGCCATCAGTGAGCCCAACGGGGGTAATGAAAAACTGTTTTTT. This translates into CAISEPNGGNEKLFF.

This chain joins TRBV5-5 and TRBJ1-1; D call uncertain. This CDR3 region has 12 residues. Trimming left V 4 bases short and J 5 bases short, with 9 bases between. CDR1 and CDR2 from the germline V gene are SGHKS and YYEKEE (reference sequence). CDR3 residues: CASSRVTTEAFF. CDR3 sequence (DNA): TGTGCCAGCAGCCGAGTGACAACTGAAGCTTTCTTT.

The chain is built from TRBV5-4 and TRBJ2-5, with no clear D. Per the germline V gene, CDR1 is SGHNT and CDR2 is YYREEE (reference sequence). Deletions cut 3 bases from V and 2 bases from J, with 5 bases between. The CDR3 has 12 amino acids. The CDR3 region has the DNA TGTGCCAGCAGCTGGATACAAGAGACCCAGTACTTC. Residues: CASSWIQETQYF.

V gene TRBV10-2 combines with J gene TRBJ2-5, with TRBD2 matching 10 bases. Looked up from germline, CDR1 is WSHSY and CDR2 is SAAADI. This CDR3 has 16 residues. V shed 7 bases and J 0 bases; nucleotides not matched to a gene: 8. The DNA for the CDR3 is TGCGCCAGCAACGGACTAGCGGCAAAGTACCAAGAGACCCAGTACTTC. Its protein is CASNGLAAKYQETQYF.

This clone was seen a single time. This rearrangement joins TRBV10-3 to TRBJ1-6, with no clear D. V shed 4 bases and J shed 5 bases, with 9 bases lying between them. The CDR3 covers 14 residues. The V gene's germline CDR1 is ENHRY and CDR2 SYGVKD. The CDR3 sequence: CAISVRADNSPLHF. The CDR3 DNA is TGTGCCATCAGTGTTAGGGCGGATAATTCACCCCTCCACTTT.